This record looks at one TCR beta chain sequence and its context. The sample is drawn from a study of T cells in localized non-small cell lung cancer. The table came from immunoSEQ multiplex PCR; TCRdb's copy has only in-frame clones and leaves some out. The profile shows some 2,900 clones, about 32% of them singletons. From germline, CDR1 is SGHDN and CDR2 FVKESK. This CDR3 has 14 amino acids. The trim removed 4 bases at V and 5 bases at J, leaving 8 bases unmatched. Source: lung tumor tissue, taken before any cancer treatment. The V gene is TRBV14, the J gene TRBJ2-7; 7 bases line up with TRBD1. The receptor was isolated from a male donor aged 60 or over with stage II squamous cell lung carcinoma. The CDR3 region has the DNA TGTGCCAGCAGCCGTATACGAGGGGGCCACGAGCAGTACTTC. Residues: CASSRIRGGHEQYF.